The rows below give T cell receptor beta chains drawn from one sample of a study of T cells in Graves' hyperthyroidism and ophthalmopathy. TCRdb itself ran the multiplex PCR reads through MiXCR, one entry per CDR3 protein. Of about 350,000 distinct CDR3 sequences listed, approximately 13% are singletons. Sequencing was done on a sample of blood. These TCRs come from a woman in her twenties or thirties with Graves' hyperthyroidism. CDR3s include the opening cysteine and the closing phenylalanine or tryptophan. The D gene is left open where the match is weak. The size of a clone is reported for some rows only, either as once, few or many, or as a class for expanded clones.

v_call	j_call	cdr3_length	d_call	clone_size	cdr3_aa	cdr3_nt
TRBV12-3/TRBV12-4	TRBJ1-1	15	NA	many	CASSLGGGMNTEAFF	TGTGCCAGCAGTTTAGGCGGGGGGATGAACACTGAAGCTTTCTTT
TRBV7-9	TRBJ2-1	16	TRBD1	few	CASSRIRDRGFGEQFF	TGTGCCAGCAGCCGTATTCGGGACAGGGGATTTGGTGAGCAGTTCTTC
TRBV3-1	TRBJ1-5	14	NA	many	CASSQDLGNQPQHF	TGTGCCAGCAGCCAAGATTTGGGCAATCAGCCCCAGCATTTT
TRBV4-2	TRBJ1-2	15	NA	NA	CASSQRQEGNYGYTF	TGTGCCAGCAGCCAGAGACAGGAGGGGAACTATGGCTACACCTTC
TRBV11-2	TRBJ2-1	15	NA	many	CASSFGSAGYNEQFF	TGTGCCAGCAGCTTTGGCTCGGCTGGGTACAATGAGCAGTTCTTC
TRBV30	TRBJ1-5	18	NA	few	CAWARGVLGRGGNQPQHF	TGTGCCTGGGCAAGGGGCGTATTGGGGAGAGGTGGCAATCAGCCCCAGCATTTT
TRBV6-2/TRBV6-3	TRBJ2-3	14	TRBD2	NA	CASSYVGGEDTQYF	TGTGCCAGCAGTTACGTCGGGGGGGAGGATACGCAGTATTTT
TRBV7-9	TRBJ2-3	17	TRBD2	many	CASSHLIGSGSEDTQYF	TGTGCCAGCAGCCATCTTATTGGTAGCGGGAGTGAGGATACGCAGTATTTT
TRBV20-1	TRBJ1-5	13	NA	few	CSATRIGNQPQHF	TGCAGTGCTACCCGGATCGGAAATCAGCCCCAGCATTTT
TRBV6-2/TRBV6-3	TRBJ2-3	14	NA	few	CASTYDGGTDTQYF	TGTGCCAGCACCTACGACGGGGGCACAGATACGCAGTATTTT
TRBV7-2	TRBJ2-4	14	NA	many	CASSLPGRGNIQYF	TGTGCCAGCAGCTTACCGGGGAGGGGGAACATTCAGTACTTC
TRBV6-1	TRBJ2-4	20	TRBD2	many	CASSSYSGSLVILAKNIQYF	TGTGCCAGCAGCTCCTATAGCGGGAGTTTGGTTATATTAGCAAAAAACATTCAGTACTTC
TRBV2	TRBJ1-3	15	NA	few	CASSEVQGSGNTIYF	TGTGCCAGCAGTGAAGTCCAGGGCTCTGGAAACACCATATATTTT
TRBV6-1	TRBJ2-7	14	NA	many	CASSVALGNFEQYF	TGTGCCAGCAGTGTGGCTTTAGGAAACTTCGAGCAGTACTTC
TRBV30	TRBJ1-1	13	NA	few	CAWSVTGSAEAFF	TGTGCCTGGAGTGTAACAGGGTCAGCAGAAGCTTTCTTT
TRBV14	TRBJ2-5	14	NA	NA	CASSQGWVLETQYF	TGTGCCAGCAGCCAAGGTTGGGTTCTAGAGACCCAGTACTTC